This passage covers 22 T cell receptor beta chains from one sample sequenced in a study of post-analysis software for immune sequencing data. The study's findings and limits: Controls showed lower frequencies than patients for five or six TRBV segments, and TRBV5-6, TRBV5-1 and TRBV20-1 were among these.

Unique molecular identifiers tagged the TCR beta cDNA libraries. TCRdb reprocessed the PCR reads with MiXCR, giving one entry per CDR3 protein. The data show some 190,000 distinct CDR3 sequences, with 29% seen just once and 3% to 3.5% held by the top ten. No cognate antigen is known for these TCRs. Sequencing was carried out using blood. The receptors here all came from a girl aged 2 to 17 with multiple sclerosis.

CDR3 protein: CASSSPRTVSTDTQYF. In nucleotides, the CDR3 is TGCGCCAGCAGCTCTCCGAGGACAGTTAGCACAGATACGCAGTATTTT. The chain is built from TRBV5-1 and TRBJ2-3; a possible D gene is TRBD1 (6 bases). The germline V and J ends were trimmed by 3 bases and 0 bases, with 14 bases remaining between them. This CDR3 region has 16 residues. Looked up from germline, CDR1 is SGHRS and CDR2 is YFSETQ.

The table lists this clonotype with many counts. V usage is TRBV7-2 and J usage is TRBJ2-5; 7 positions match TRBD2. CDR3 size: 14 residues. Germline CDR1 reads SGHTA; CDR2 reads FQGNSA. The trim removed 4 bases at V and 5 bases at J, leaving 7 bases unmatched. The CDR3 spells CASSSPSGAETQYF. The CDR3 coding sequence is TGTGCCAGCAGCTCCCCTAGCGGTGCGGAGACCCAGTACTTC.

The chain uses TRBV7-9 and TRBJ1-5; D is unresolved. With 5 bases removed from V and 2 bases from J, the gap between germline ends came to 13 bases. The CDR3 contains 15 residues. The germline V gene has CDR1 SEHNR and CDR2 FQNEAQ (reference sequence). The CDR3 loop reads CASSPEILGNQPQHF. In DNA form, the CDR3 reads TGTGCCAGCAGCCCCGAAATACTTGGCAATCAGCCCCAGCATTTT. The variable domain in full, completed from reference TRBV7-9 and TRBJ1-5, reads DTGVSQNPRHKITKRGQNVTFRCDPISEHNRLYWYRQTLGQGPEFLTYFQNEAQLEKSRLLSDRFSAERPKGSFSTLEIQRTEQGDSAMYLCASSPEILGNQPQHFGDGTRLSIL.

This clonotype showed up many times. V is TRBV7-8 and J is TRBJ1-2, with 9 bases that match TRBD1. Per germline, CDR1 SGHVS and CDR2 FQNEAQ. The junction had 4 bases not matched to a gene; V was cut back by 1 base and J by 7 bases. CDR3 length: 14 amino acids. CDR3 DNA sequence: TGTGCCAGCAGCTTAGATGGACAGGGGAGTGGCTACACCTTC. Encoded protein: CASSLDGQGSGYTF.

The table lists this clonotype with a few counts. This chain uses TRBV6-5 with TRBJ1-4, with D maybe TRBD1 (6 bases). This CDR3 region has 16 residues. Germline CDR1 reads MNHEY; CDR2 reads SVGAGI. V lost 0 bases to trimming and J lost 7 bases, with 15 bases between them. Written as DNA, the CDR3 is TGTGCCAGCAGTTACTCGATGGGGGGCCGCCCTGAAAAACTGTTTTTT. Translated: CASSYSMGGRPEKLFF.

In its sample, this clonotype was seen many times. The J gene is TRBJ2-5, the V gene TRBV11-2; D may correspond to TRBD1 or TRBD2 (5 bases each). Trimming shortened V by 4 bases and J by 2 bases, and 14 bases separated the two germline ends. This CDR3 comprises 15 residues. The V gene's germline CDR1 is SGHAT and CDR2 FQNNGV. DNA of the CDR3: TGTGCCAGCAGCTCGCCGGGGACCCAACAAGAGACCCAGTACTTC. This encodes CASSSPGTQQETQYF.

This clonotype was found a few times. The chain is built from TRBV10-3 and TRBJ1-1, with TRBD1 as a possible D gene (6 bases). V lost 10 bases, J lost 3 bases, and 15 bases lay in between. CDR1 ENHRY and CDR2 SYGVKD come from the germline V gene. This CDR3 region has 13 residues. The CDR3 bases are TGTGCCACCAGGCCAAGGGGGGACACTGAAGCTTTCTTT. This gives the protein CATRPRGDTEAFF.

This clonotype was observed many times. The rearrangement uses TRBV6-1 and TRBJ1-4, with D possibly matching TRBD1 (5 bases). CDR1 and CDR2 from the germline V gene are MNHNS and SASEGT. V was trimmed by 10 bases and J by 10 bases, leaving 16 bases between them. CDR3 length: 12 amino acids. The CDR3 DNA reads as TGTGCCATCTCTCCGGGGGTGGGAAAACTGTTTTTT. Its protein product is CAISPGVGKLFF.

This clonotype occurred once. Just one base apart from a much larger clone, this may be a read error. The chain recombines TRBV29-1 with TRBJ1-2; the match to TRBD1 covers 8 bases. This CDR3 spans 16 amino acids. Germline V gene sequence: CDR1 SQVTM, CDR2 ANQGSEA. The J segment lost 5 bases and the V segment lost 4 bases, leaving 15 bases of the junction unmatched. The CDR3 DNA sequence: TGCAGCGTTGTGGGGGAGACAGGGGAAATTTGGTATGGCTACACCTTC. Encoded protein: CSVVGETGEIWYGYTF.

In the case of this clonotype: A much larger clone lies a single base off, so this may be a read error. The chain recombines TRBV5-1 with TRBJ2-5; tentatively, D is TRBD1 (5 bases). The CDR3 has 16 residues. Germline CDR1 and CDR2: SGHRS and YFSETQ. V was trimmed by 4 bases and J by 4 bases, leaving 20 bases between them. In DNA form, the CDR3 reads TGCGCCAGCAGCCAAATGGGGCAGGTCATCGGAGAGACCCAGTACTTC. This encodes CASSQMGQVIGETQYF. Filled out from reference TRBV5-1 and TRBJ2-5, the complete variable domain reads KAGVTQTPRYLIKTRGQQVTLSCSPISGHRSVSWYQQTPGQGLQFLFEYFSETQRNKGNFPGRFSGRQFSNSRSEMNVSTLELGDSALYLCASSQMGQVIGETQYFGPGTRLLVL.

In regard to this clonotype: Possible read error: a much larger clone is one base away. This chain links TRBV5-5 with TRBJ2-1; either TRBD1 or TRBD2 may supply D (5 bases each). V was clipped by 3 bases and J by 2 bases, with 15 bases between them. The germline CDR1 and CDR2 sequences are SGHKS and YYEKEE (reference sequence). CDR3 size: 16 residues. In DNA, the CDR3 is TGTGCCAGCAGCTCGAACCGGGACGGTCCCTACAATGAGCAGTTCTTC. It is translated as CASSSNRDGPYNEQFF.

This clonotype occurred a few times. The chain has TRBV19 and TRBJ1-2, with D perhaps matching TRBD1 (6 bases). Deletions cut 7 bases from V and 4 bases from J, with 19 bases between. The CDR3 runs 15 residues. The germline V gene encodes CDR1 LNHDA and CDR2 SQIVND (reference sequence). CDR3 bases: TGTGCCAGTACCCTGACCGGGGGGCGAAGCTATGGCTACACCTTC. Amino acids: CASTLTGGRSYGYTF. Full variable domain (remainder filled in from reference TRBV19 and TRBJ1-2): DGGITQSPKYLFRKEGQNVTLSCEQNLNHDAMYWYRQDPGQGLRLIYYSQIVNDFQKGDIAEGYSVSREKKESFPLTVTSAQKNPTAFYLCASTLTGGRSYGYTFGSGTRLTVV.

To note about this clonotype: Being one base from a much bigger clone, this may be a read error. V and J are TRBV5-1 and TRBJ2-3; possibly TRBD1 for D (5 bases). The CDR3 extends over 13 amino acids. Germline V gives CDR1 SGHRS, CDR2 YFSETQ. The CDR3 reads CASSEDNTGTQYF. CDR3 sequence (DNA): TGCGCCAGCTCCGAGGACAACACAGGTACGCAGTATTTT.

This clonotype was recorded many times. The chain carries TRBV29-1 and TRBJ1-2; TRBD1 matches 7 bases. V shed 4 bases and J 5 bases; nucleotides not matched to a gene: 7. The CDR3 runs to 13 residues. In germline, CDR1 is SQVTM, CDR2 ANQGSEA. The CDR3 spells CSVGDRVGYGYTF. CDR3 DNA: TGCAGCGTTGGAGACAGGGTCGGTTATGGCTACACCTTC.

This clonotype came up a few times. V gene TRBV6-2 or TRBV6-3 combines with J gene TRBJ1-6; no clear D gene. The CDR3 covers 14 residues. Per the germline V gene, CDR1 is MNHEY and CDR2 is SVGEGT. V was shortened by 8 bases and J by 5 bases, with 13 bases between the two germline ends. The CDR3 DNA follows: TGTGCCAGCCGAATCTGGGGAGATAATTCACCCCTCCACTTT. Translation gives CASRIWGDNSPLHF.

This clonotype has only a few counts. V usage is TRBV6-1 and J usage is TRBJ1-1; 8 nucleotides align to TRBD1. V dropped 6 bases and J dropped 4; count of bases not matched to a gene: 7. The CDR3 spans 14 residues. In germline, CDR1 is MNHNS, CDR2 SASEGT. CDR3 in amino acids: CASSHLQGATEAFF. CDR3 bases: TGTGCCAGCAGCCATCTCCAGGGGGCCACTGAAGCTTTCTTT.

A note on this clonotype: At one boundary the junction diverges from the germline segment, which might be a read error. V gene TRBV5-1 combines with J gene TRBJ2-5, with D maybe TRBD1 (6 bases). The CDR3 loop spans 15 amino acids. Looked up from germline, CDR1 is SGHRS and CDR2 is YFSETQ. The CDR3 coding sequence is TGCGCCAGCAGCTATAAAACAGGGCTCCAAGAGTCCCAGTACTTC. It specifies CASSYKTGLQESQYF.

This clonotype was detected only a few times. V and J are TRBV20-1 and TRBJ2-3; D gene uncertain. Germline assignment: CDR1 DFQATT and CDR2 SNEGSKA (reference sequence). The length of the CDR3 is 13 residues. V was pared by 3 bases and J by 6 bases, with 13 bases between. The CDR3 DNA follows: TGCAGTGCTAGCCTCCGTTCACGGGATACGCAGTATTTT. This sequence encodes CSASLRSRDTQYF.

This clonotype occurred a few times. The chain carries TRBV7-8 and TRBJ1-5; no clear D. The V and J ends lost 1 base and 1 base respectively, with 8 bases between them. The CDR3 has 15 residues. CDR1 SGHVS and CDR2 FQNEAQ come from the germline V gene. CDR3 sequence reads: CASSLEGRSNQPQHF. The CDR3 DNA reads as TGTGCCAGCAGCTTAGAAGGACGGAGCAATCAGCCCCAGCATTTT.

This clonotype was observed many times. This rearrangement joins TRBV7-9 to TRBJ2-1, with D perhaps matching TRBD2 (6 bases). Germline values: CDR1 SEHNR, CDR2 FQNEAQ (reference sequence). V was shortened by 6 bases and J by 4 bases, with 22 bases between the two germline ends. The CDR3 runs to 17 residues. In nucleotides, the CDR3 is TGTGCCAGCAGTCGGATTATTGCGGGGCCCTTATACAATGAGCAGTTCTTC. Protein sequence: CASSRIIAGPLYNEQFF.

The chain combines TRBV5-1 with TRBJ2-7, with D perhaps matching TRBD1 or TRBD2 (5 bases each). V was pared by 4 bases and J by 2 bases, with 16 bases between. Germline V gene data show CDR1 as SGHRS and CDR2 as YFSETQ. This CDR3 contains 15 residues. This CDR3 is CASSPGPPGTYEQYF. The DNA for the CDR3 is TGCGCCAGCAGCCCGGGACCACCCGGCACCTACGAGCAGTACTTC.

The CDR3 sequence: CASSLGNLGELFF. In nucleotides, the CDR3 is TGCGCCAGCAGCTTGGGAAACCTCGGGGAGCTGTTTTTT. The rearrangement uses TRBV5-1 and TRBJ2-2; D is unresolved. The CDR3 totals 13 residues. Trimming removed 0 bases from V and 7 bases from J, with 7 bases in between. CDR1 is SGHRS, CDR2 YFSETQ, per germline.